A single sample gave rise to the 10 T cell receptor beta chains below, sequenced in a study of T cells after posttransplantation cyclophosphamide. Sequencing used immunoSEQ multiplex PCR; TCRdb keeps in-frame clones, though not all of them. In total the sample includes 20,000 to 25,000 clones, none of them seen once. Sequenced sample: PBMCs. The receptors were sampled from a woman aged 60-75 years in good health, CMV-negative, and a related stem cell transplant donor.

This clone was counted ten times or more. The chain links TRBV29-1 to TRBJ2-1, with D possibly being TRBD1 (6 bases). Germline-derived CDR1 and CDR2 are SQVTM and ANQGSEA. The CDR3 length is 14 residues. Trimming left V 4 bases short and J 3 bases short, with 13 bases between. DNA of the CDR3: TGCAGCGTTGTGGACCAGGGGATCTACAATGAGCAGTTCTTC. It encodes CSVVDQGIYNEQFF.

This clone was found many times. This chain connects TRBV9 to TRBJ2-3; 13 bases line up with TRBD2. The CDR3 covers 16 residues. J was trimmed by 7 bases and V by 4 bases; bases with no gene match: 9. The V gene's germline CDR1 is SGDLS and CDR2 YYNGEE. The CDR3 coding sequence is TGTGCCAGCAGCTCCTTGACTAGCGGGAGGCTCCATACGCAGTATTTT. Its translation: CASSSLTSGRLHTQYF. Based on the CDR3 plus reference TRBV9 and TRBJ2-3, the full variable domain is DSGVTQTPKHLITATGQRVTLRCSPRSGDLSVYWYQQSLDQGLQFLIQYYNGEERAKGNILERFSAQQFPDLHSELNLSSLELGDSALYFCASSSLTSGRLHTQYFGPGTRLTVL.

In this sample, this clone turned up many times. The rearrangement links TRBV11-2 to TRBJ1-2, with 7 bases identical to TRBD1. Per germline, CDR1 SGHAT and CDR2 FQNNGV. The J segment lost 4 bases and the V segment lost 0 bases, leaving 5 bases of the junction unmatched. The CDR3 runs 15 residues. The CDR3 DNA sequence: TGTGCCAGCAGCTTAGACCGGGACAGTCCCTATGGCTACACCTTC. Protein: CASSLDRDSPYGYTF.

At least ten counts were recorded for this clone. V is TRBV5-1 and J is TRBJ1-4; D perhaps matches TRBD1 (6 bases). With 0 bases removed from V and 4 bases from J, the gap between germline ends came to 10 bases. Germline lookup yields CDR1 SGHRS and CDR2 YFSETQ. The CDR3 length is 15 residues. CDR3 residues: CASSLAGVDNEKLFF. CDR3 nucleotide sequence: TGCGCCAGCAGCTTGGCAGGGGTGGATAATGAAAAACTGTTTTTT.

This clone was detected many times. The CDR3 spells CASSKDISGNTIYF. The CDR3 DNA reads TGTGCCAGCAGCAAGGACATCTCTGGAAACACCATATATTTT. V usage is TRBV5-4 and J usage is TRBJ1-3, with TRBD1 as a possible D gene (5 bases). V lost 4 bases to trimming and J lost 0 bases, with 8 bases between them. Germline V gene data show CDR1 as SGHNT and CDR2 as YYREEE (reference sequence). The CDR3 runs to 14 residues.

This clone was observed many times. This chain joins TRBV14 and TRBJ2-5; TRBD1 matches 7 bases. The CDR3 covers 16 residues. V trimming: 3 bases; J trimming: 5 bases; junction bases outside the gene matches: 12. Germline V CDR1 and CDR2: SGHDN, FVKESK. DNA of the CDR3: TGTGCCAGCAGCCAGCGGACAGGTGCCTCTTTGGAGACCCAGTACTTC. It translates to CASSQRTGASLETQYF. Filled out from reference TRBV14 and TRBJ2-5, the complete variable domain reads EAGVTQFPSHSVIEKGQTVTLRCDPISGHDNLYWYRRVMGKEIKFLLHFVKESKQDESGMPNNRFLAERTGGTYSTLKVQPAELEDSGVYFCASSQRTGASLETQYFGPGTRLLVL.

This clone was recorded many times. The chain uses TRBV5-4 and TRBJ1-1, with TRBD1 matching over 8 bases. V dropped 1 base and J dropped 4; count of bases not matched to a gene: 15. Germline CDR1 SGHNT, CDR2 YYREEE (reference sequence). CDR3 length: 18 amino acids. The CDR3 DNA reads TGTGCCAGCAGCTTGTCGGGGACAGGCCCCGTGGGGTTCACTGAAGCTTTCTTT. Protein: CASSLSGTGPVGFTEAFF.

By proportion, this clone is medium-sized. The rearrangement uses TRBV5-6 and TRBJ1-4; D is ambiguous. Trimming cost V 0 bases and J 6 bases, with 9 bases left between them. CDR3 size: 14 residues. Per the germline V gene, CDR1 is SGHDT and CDR2 is YYEEEE. CDR3 DNA: TGTGCCAGCAGCTTGGATCTCTCAGATGAAAAACTGTTTTTT. Protein product: CASSLDLSDEKLFF.

This clone was counted ten times or more. This chain uses TRBV28 with TRBJ2-2; D is uncertain. Looked up from germline, CDR1 is MDHEN and CDR2 is SYDVKM. This CDR3 comprises 14 residues. The V end was cut by 3 bases, the J end by 1 base, with 6 bases between. The CDR3, as DNA: TGTGCCAGCAGTTTTCAGAAGAACACCGGGGAGCTGTTTTTT. It encodes CASSFQKNTGELFF. The variable domain in full, with the rest retrieved from reference TRBV28 and TRBJ2-2, is DVKVTQSSRYLVKRTGEKVFLECVQDMDHENMFWYRQDPGLGLRLIYFSYDVKMKEKGDIPEGYSVSREKKERFSLILESASTNQTSMYLCASSFQKNTGELFFGEGSRLTVL.

This clone has more than one count but fewer than ten. The chain has TRBV7-6 and TRBJ2-3; tentatively, D is TRBD1 (6 bases). Trimming shortened V by 5 bases and J by 1 base, and 10 bases separated the two germline ends. CDR1 is SGHVS, CDR2 FNYEAQ, per germline. The CDR3 loop spans 14 amino acids. The CDR3 loop is CASSHRVGTDTQYF. CDR3 sequence (DNA): TGTGCCAGCAGCCACAGGGTCGGCACAGATACGCAGTATTTT.